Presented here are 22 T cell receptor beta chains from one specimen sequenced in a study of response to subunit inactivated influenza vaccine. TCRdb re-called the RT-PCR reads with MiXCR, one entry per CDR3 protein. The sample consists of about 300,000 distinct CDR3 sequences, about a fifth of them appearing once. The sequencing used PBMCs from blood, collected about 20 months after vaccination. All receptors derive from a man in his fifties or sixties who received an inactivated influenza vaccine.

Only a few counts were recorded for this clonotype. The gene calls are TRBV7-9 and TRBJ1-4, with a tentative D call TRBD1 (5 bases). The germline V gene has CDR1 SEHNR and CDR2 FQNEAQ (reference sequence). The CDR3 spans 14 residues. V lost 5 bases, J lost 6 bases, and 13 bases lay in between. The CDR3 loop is CASSPGTYDEKLFF. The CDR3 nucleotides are TGTGCCAGCAGCCCCGGGACCTACGATGAAAAACTGTTTTTT. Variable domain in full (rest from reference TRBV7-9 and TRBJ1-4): DTGVSQNPRHKITKRGQNVTFRCDPISEHNRLYWYRQTLGQGPEFLTYFQNEAQLEKSRLLSDRFSAERPKGSFSTLEIQRTEQGDSAMYLCASSPGTYDEKLFFGSGTQLSVL.

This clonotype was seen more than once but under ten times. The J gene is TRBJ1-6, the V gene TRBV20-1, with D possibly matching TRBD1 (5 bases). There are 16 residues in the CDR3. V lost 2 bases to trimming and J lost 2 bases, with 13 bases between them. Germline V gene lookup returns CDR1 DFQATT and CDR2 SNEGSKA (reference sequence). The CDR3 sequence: CSARTLGGAYNSPLHF. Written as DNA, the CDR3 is TGCAGTGCTAGAACCCTCGGGGGGGCCTATAATTCACCCCTCCACTTT.

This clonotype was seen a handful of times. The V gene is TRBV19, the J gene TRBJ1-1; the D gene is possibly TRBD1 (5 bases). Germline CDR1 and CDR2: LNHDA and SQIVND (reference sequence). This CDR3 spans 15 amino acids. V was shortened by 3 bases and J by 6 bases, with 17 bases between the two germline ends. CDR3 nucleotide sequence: TGTGCCAGTAGTATCACCCACCAGGGAAGTGCTGAAGCTTTCTTT. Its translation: CASSITHQGSAEAFF.

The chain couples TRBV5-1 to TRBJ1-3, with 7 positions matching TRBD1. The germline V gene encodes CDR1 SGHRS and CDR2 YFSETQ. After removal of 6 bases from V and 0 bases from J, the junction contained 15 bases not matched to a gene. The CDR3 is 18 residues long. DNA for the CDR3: TGCGCCAGCACCCTTGGGGCAGGGGGATCCTTCTCTGGAAACACCATATATTTT. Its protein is CASTLGAGGSFSGNTIYF.

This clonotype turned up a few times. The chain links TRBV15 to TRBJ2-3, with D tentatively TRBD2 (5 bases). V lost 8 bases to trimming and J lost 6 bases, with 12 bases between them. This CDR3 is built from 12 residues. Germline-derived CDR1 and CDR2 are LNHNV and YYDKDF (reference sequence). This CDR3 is CATSARADTQYF. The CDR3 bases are TGTGCCACCTCCGCGCGGGCCGATACGCAGTATTTT.

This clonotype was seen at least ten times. This CDR3 is CASRYPQDSGNQPQHF. The CDR3 DNA reads as TGTGCCAGCAGATACCCCCAGGATTCGGGCAATCAGCCCCAGCATTTT. The rearrangement uses TRBV3-1 and TRBJ1-5, with unresolved D. V was cut by 6 bases and J by 2 bases, with 17 bases left in between. In germline, CDR1 is LGHDT, CDR2 YNNKEL (reference sequence). The CDR3 contains 16 residues.

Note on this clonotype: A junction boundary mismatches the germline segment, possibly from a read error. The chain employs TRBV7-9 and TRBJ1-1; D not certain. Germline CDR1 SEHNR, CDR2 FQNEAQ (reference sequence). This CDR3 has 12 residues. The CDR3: CASSLGRLEALF. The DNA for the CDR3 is TGTGCCAGCAGCTTAGGGCGGCTTGAAGCTTTATTT.

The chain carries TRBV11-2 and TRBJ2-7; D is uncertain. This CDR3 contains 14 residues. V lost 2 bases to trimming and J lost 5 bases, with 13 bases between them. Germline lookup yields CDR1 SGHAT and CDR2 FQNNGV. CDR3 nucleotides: TGTGCCAGCAGCTTATTCCGGGTCTCTCACGAGCAGTACTTC. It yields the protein CASSLFRVSHEQYF.

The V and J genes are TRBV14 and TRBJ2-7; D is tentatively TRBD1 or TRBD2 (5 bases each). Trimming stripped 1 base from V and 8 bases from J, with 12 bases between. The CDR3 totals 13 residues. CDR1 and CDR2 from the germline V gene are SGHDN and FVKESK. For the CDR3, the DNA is TGTGCCAGCAGCCAAGTCTGGGGGTTGCAGCAGTACTTC. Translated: CASSQVWGLQQYF.

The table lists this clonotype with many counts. Here the CDR3 reads CAISSFLAGGPYEQYF. The CDR3 region has the DNA TGTGCCATCAGTTCATTTTTAGCGGGAGGGCCGTACGAGCAGTACTTC. This chain joins TRBV10-3 and TRBJ2-7, with TRBD2 matching 11 bases. Germline-derived CDR1 and CDR2 are ENHRY and SYGVKD. V shed 5 bases and J 4 bases; nucleotides not matched to a gene: 10. CDR3 length: 16 residues.

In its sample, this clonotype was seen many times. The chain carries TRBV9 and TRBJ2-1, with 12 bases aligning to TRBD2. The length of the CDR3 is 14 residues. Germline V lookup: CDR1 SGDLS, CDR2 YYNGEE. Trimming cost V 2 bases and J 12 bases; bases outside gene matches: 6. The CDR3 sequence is CASSVGLAGGGQFF. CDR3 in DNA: TGTGCCAGCAGCGTGGGACTAGCGGGTGGGGGGCAGTTCTTC.

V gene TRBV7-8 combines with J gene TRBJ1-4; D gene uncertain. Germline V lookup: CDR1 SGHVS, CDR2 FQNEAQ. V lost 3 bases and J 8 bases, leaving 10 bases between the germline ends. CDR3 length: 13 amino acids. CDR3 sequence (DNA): TGTGCCAGCAGCTTCGGAGGCAAGGAAAAACTGTTTTTT. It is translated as CASSFGGKEKLFF.

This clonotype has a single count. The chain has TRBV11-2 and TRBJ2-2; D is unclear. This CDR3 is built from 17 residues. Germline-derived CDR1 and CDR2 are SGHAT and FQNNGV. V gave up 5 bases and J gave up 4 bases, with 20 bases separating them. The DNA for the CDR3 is TGTGCCAGCAGCCGATCATCCTACGGGTTTCTCACCGGGGAGCTGTTTTTT. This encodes CASSRSSYGFLTGELFF.

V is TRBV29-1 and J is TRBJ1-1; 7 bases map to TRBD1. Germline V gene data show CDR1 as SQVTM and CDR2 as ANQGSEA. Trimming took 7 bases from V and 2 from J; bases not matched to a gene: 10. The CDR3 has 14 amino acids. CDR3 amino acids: CSAQPGQTNTEAFF. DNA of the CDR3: TGCAGCGCACAACCGGGACAGACAAACACTGAAGCTTTCTTT.

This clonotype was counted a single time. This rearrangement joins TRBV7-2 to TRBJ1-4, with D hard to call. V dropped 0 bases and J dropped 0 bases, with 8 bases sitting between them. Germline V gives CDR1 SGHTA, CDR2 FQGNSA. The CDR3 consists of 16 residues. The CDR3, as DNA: TGTGCCAGCAGCTTAGCCAAGGCCACAACTAATGAAAAACTGTTTTTT. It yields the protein CASSLAKATTNEKLFF.

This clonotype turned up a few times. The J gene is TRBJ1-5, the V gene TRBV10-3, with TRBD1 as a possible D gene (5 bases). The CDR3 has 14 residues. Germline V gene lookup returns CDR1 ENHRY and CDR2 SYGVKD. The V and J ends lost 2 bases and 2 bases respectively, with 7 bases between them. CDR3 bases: TGTGCCATCAGTGAGGGGGCCCGCAATCAGCCCCAGCATTTT. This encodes CAISEGARNQPQHF.

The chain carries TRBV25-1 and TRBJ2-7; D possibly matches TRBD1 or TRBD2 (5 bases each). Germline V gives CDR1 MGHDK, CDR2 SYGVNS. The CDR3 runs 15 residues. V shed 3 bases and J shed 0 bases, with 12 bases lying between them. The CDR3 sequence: CASSEHGDLSYEQYF. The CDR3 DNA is TGTGCCAGCAGTGAGCACGGGGACCTCTCCTACGAGCAGTACTTC.

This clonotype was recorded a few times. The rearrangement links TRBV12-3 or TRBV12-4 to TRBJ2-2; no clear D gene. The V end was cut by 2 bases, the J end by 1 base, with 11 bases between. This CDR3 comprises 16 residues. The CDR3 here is CASSLFNTLNTGELFF. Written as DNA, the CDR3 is TGTGCCAGCAGTTTATTCAACACCTTGAACACCGGGGAGCTGTTTTTT.

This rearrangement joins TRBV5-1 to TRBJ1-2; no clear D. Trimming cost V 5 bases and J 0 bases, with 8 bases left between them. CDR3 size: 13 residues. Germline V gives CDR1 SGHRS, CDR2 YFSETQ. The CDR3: CASSTSSNYGYTF. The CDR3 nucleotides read TGCGCCAGCAGTACTTCCTCTAACTATGGCTACACCTTC. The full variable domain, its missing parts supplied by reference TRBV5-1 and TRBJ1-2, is KAGVTQTPRYLIKTRGQQVTLSCSPISGHRSVSWYQQTPGQGLQFLFEYFSETQRNKGNFPGRFSGRQFSNSRSEMNVSTLELGDSALYLCASSTSSNYGYTFGSGTRLTVV.

This chain's CDR3 is CASSLGTGLQETQYF. The CDR3 bases are TGTGCCAGCTCGCTCGGGACAGGGCTCCAAGAGACCCAGTACTTC. The chain joins TRBV18 to TRBJ2-5, with 9 bases aligning to TRBD1. The V gene end was trimmed by 6 bases and the J gene end by 1 base; junction bases not matched to a gene: 6. CDR1 and CDR2 (germline): KGHSH, LQKENI. This CDR3 has 15 amino acids.

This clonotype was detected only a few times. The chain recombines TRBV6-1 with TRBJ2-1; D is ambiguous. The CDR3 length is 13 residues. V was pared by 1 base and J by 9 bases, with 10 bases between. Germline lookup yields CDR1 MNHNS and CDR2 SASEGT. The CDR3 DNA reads TGTGCCAGCAGTGAAGTAGCAATGGGTGAGCAGTTCTTC. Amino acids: CASSEVAMGEQFF.

The CDR3 sequence: CASRKRGGLTDTQYF. Here the CDR3 DNA reads TGCGCCAGCAGGAAGCGGGGGGGCCTCACAGATACGCAGTATTTT. This chain uses TRBV5-1 with TRBJ2-3, with 10 bases fitting TRBD2. Germline lookup yields CDR1 SGHRS and CDR2 YFSETQ. The CDR3 extends over 15 amino acids. Trimming removed 5 bases from V and 2 bases from J; junction bases left unmatched: 5.